This T cell receptor beta chain stems from a study of cytomegalovirus exposure and HLA in healthy donors. A multiplex PCR was run with 60 Vbeta primers and 13 Jbeta primers. TCRdb's table, derived via immunoSEQ multiplex PCR, lists solely in-frame clones and lacks some. Here the sample spans some 140,000 clones, roughly 79% being singletons. CDR3 length: 18 residues. V lost 4 bases to trimming and J lost 1 base; unmatched junction nucleotides: 11. Germline V CDR1 and CDR2: SGHDT, YYEEEE. This clone was counted between two and nine times. Sequences were obtained from PBMCs. The rearrangement uses TRBV5-6 and TRBJ2-6; 7 bases map to TRBD1. The source is a man aged 18 to 30 in good health and CMV-seronegative. CDR3 coding DNA: TGTGCCAGCAGCCAGGGGACAGCCCCGTTATCTGGGGCCAACGTCCTGACTTTC. It encodes CASSQGTAPLSGANVLTF. Filled out from reference TRBV5-6 and TRBJ2-6, the complete variable domain reads DAGVTQSPTHLIKTRGQQVTLRCSPKSGHDTVSWYQQALGQGPQFIFQYYEEEERQRGNFPDRFSGHQFPNYSSELNVNALLLGDSALYLCASSQGTAPLSGANVLTFGAGSRLTVL.